This T cell receptor (beta chain) was identified in a study of pediatric ulcerative colitis. About the research overall: Disease was pancolitis in under 10 and left-sided in two, histology-confirmed.

Each sample received Survey-level depth of up to 500,000 reads. This table comes from immunoSEQ multiplex PCR, and its TCRdb copy is limited to in-frame clones, with some not included. Of tens of thousands of clones listed, about four fifths are singletons. Findings of the study overall: Rectal repertoires separated controls, mild-moderate and acute severe colitis. Rectal pinch biopsies may have included blood-derived T cells, especially in patients with overt colitis.

For this clone: The target antigen is unknown.

The rectum was sampled with one to two pinch biopsies at colonoscopy. Sequencing input: gut tissue. The sequence derives from a girl between 10 and 17 years old with moderate ulcerative colitis.

The CDR3 sequence is CASSRTGGNYGYTF. For the CDR3, the DNA is TGCGCCAGCAGTCGGACCGGAGGGAACTATGGCTACACCTTC. The V call is TRBV5-1, the J call TRBJ1-2, with no clear D. Germline-derived CDR1 and CDR2 are SGHRS and YFSETQ. V lost 5 bases and J 2 bases, leaving 13 bases between the germline ends. The CDR3 is 14 residues long.